Presented here are 29 T cell receptor beta chains from one specimen sequenced in a study of blood T cell repertoires in COVID-19. Method: immunoSEQ multiplex PCR; TCRdb's copy keeps in-frame clones and lacks some. Here the sample spans 150,000 to 200,000 clones, approximately 85% being singletons. Sequencing was performed on peripheral blood. Receptors were obtained from a man aged 55 to 69 with acute or convalescent COVID-19.

This sequence joins TRBV10-3 and TRBJ2-3, with D possibly matching TRBD1 (6 bases). Germline CDR1 reads ENHRY; CDR2 reads SYGVKD. This CDR3 comprises 15 residues. V shed 4 bases and J shed 0 bases, with 11 bases lying between them. CDR3 in amino acids: CAISGGDTSTDTQYF. In nucleotides, the CDR3 is TGTGCCATCAGTGGTGGGGACACTAGCACAGATACGCAGTATTTT.

The chain carries TRBV7-9 and TRBJ2-1, with TRBD2 matching 9 bases. V dropped 5 bases and J dropped 5; count of bases not matched to a gene: 7. CDR3 length equals 15 residues. The germline V gene has CDR1 SEHNR and CDR2 FQNEAQ (reference sequence). CDR3 residues: CASSPLAGVNNEQFF. The CDR3 region has the DNA TGTGCCAGCAGCCCACTAGCGGGCGTAAACAATGAGCAGTTCTTC.

The genes are TRBV6-5 and TRBJ1-2, with D possibly matching TRBD1 (5 bases). Per the germline V gene, CDR1 is MNHEY and CDR2 is SVGAGI. This CDR3 is built from 16 residues. V was pared by 0 bases and J by 4 bases, with 15 bases between. Here the CDR3 reads CASSYSGQAPFYGYTF. The CDR3 bases are TGTGCCAGCAGTTACTCGGGGCAGGCCCCATTCTATGGCTACACCTTC.

This clone was counted only a few times. The V and J genes are TRBV6-6 and TRBJ1-5; 8 bases line up with TRBD1. Germline assignment: CDR1 MNHNY and CDR2 SVGAGI (reference sequence). The CDR3 runs to 15 residues. The J segment lost 7 bases and the V segment lost 6 bases, leaving 11 bases of the junction unmatched. In nucleotides, the CDR3 is TGTGCCAGCAGCCGCCAACAGGCAGGGGGCCAGCCCCAGCATTTT. Translating gives CASSRQQAGGQPQHF.

The gene calls are TRBV6-2 or TRBV6-3 and TRBJ2-7; D might be TRBD2 (7 bases). Germline V gives CDR1 MNHEY, CDR2 SVGEGT. The CDR3 runs 14 residues. V dropped 0 bases and J dropped 6 bases, with 12 bases sitting between them. In DNA, the CDR3 is TGTGCCAGCAGTTACTCCAGGGGAGGGTTCGAGCAGTACTTC. Amino acid sequence: CASSYSRGGFEQYF.

The chain has TRBV7-8 and TRBJ2-1; TRBD2 matches 8 bases. The trim removed 2 bases at V and 8 bases at J, leaving 14 bases unmatched. The length of the CDR3 is 17 residues. The germline V gene has CDR1 SGHVS and CDR2 FQNEAQ. CDR3 residues: CASSLTPLAGSPHEQFF. In DNA form, the CDR3 reads TGTGCCAGCAGCTTAACACCCCTAGCGGGCTCCCCTCATGAGCAGTTCTTC.

The chain links TRBV12-3 or TRBV12-4 to TRBJ2-1; D gene uncertain. The V gene lost 6 bases and the J gene lost 6 bases, with 12 bases spanning the gap. The CDR3 is made up of 13 amino acids. The CDR3 sequence is CASSPVSLNEQFF. The CDR3, as DNA: TGTGCCAGCAGCCCGGTCTCCCTCAATGAGCAGTTCTTC.

The chain employs TRBV3-1 (or the pseudogene TRBV3-2) and TRBJ2-1, with D tentatively TRBD2 (6 bases). Deletions cut 0 bases from V and 4 bases from J, with 10 bases between. In germline, CDR1 is LGHDT, CDR2 YNNKEL (reference sequence). The CDR3 is made up of 15 amino acids. This chain's CDR3 is CASSQETGEYNEQFF. The CDR3 DNA reads as TGTGCCAGCAGCCAAGAAACGGGAGAGTACAATGAGCAGTTCTTC.

This clone was recorded at least ten times. The chain recombines TRBV6-5 with TRBJ2-7; perhaps TRBD2 as D (5 bases). The V and J ends lost 6 bases and 0 bases respectively, with 15 bases between them. This CDR3 region has 15 residues. Germline V lookup: CDR1 MNHEY, CDR2 SVGAGI. This chain's CDR3 is CASRVGPGSSYEQYF. CDR3 in DNA: TGTGCCAGCAGGGTCGGTCCGGGAAGCTCCTACGAGCAGTACTTC.

This chain uses TRBV5-6 with TRBJ2-5; D remains unclear. Trimming removed 0 bases at V and 1 base at J, with 7 bases between. Germline CDR1 reads SGHDT; CDR2 reads YYEEEE. The CDR3 sequence is 14 residues long. CDR3 bases: TGTGCCAGCAGCTTGGGGCAGATCCAAGAGACCCAGTACTTC. Amino acid sequence: CASSLGQIQETQYF.

Only a few counts were recorded for this clone. The chain carries TRBV6-2 or TRBV6-3 and TRBJ2-1, with 11 bases that match TRBD1. V gave up 4 bases and J gave up 6 bases; unmatched junction bases: 5. CDR3 length equals 15 residues. CDR1 and CDR2 from the germline V gene are MNHEY and SVGEGT. CDR3 DNA: TGTGCCAGCAGTTCCGGGACAGGGGGGACCAATGAGCAGTTCTTC. Translated: CASSSGTGGTNEQFF.

The chain links TRBV6-5 to TRBJ1-1; 8 bases line up with TRBD1. Germline V gene lookup returns CDR1 MNHEY and CDR2 SVGAGI. This CDR3 is 14 amino acids long. Trimming cost V 8 bases and J 5 bases; bases outside gene matches: 10. DNA for the CDR3: TGTGCCAGCTTATCGACAGGGGCGAGGACTGAAGCTTTCTTT. This encodes CASLSTGARTEAFF.

The CDR3 sequence: CASPRWEQYF. In DNA form, the CDR3 reads TGTGCCAGCCCCCGGTGGGAGCAGTACTTC. This rearrangement joins TRBV6-4 to TRBJ2-7, with no clear D. The V gene's germline CDR1 is MRHNA and CDR2 SNTAGT. Deletions cut 8 bases from V and 7 bases from J, with 9 bases between. The CDR3 is 10 amino acids.

The chain carries TRBV5-1 and TRBJ1-1; 12 nucleotides line up with TRBD1. The germline CDR1 and CDR2 sequences are SGHRS and YFSETQ. V lost 3 bases and J lost 1; bases outside the gene matches: 7. This CDR3 has 17 residues. CDR3 sequence (DNA): TGCGCCAGCAGCTCCGGGACAGGGGGCCTCGGGAACACTGAAGCTTTCTTT. Encoded protein: CASSSGTGGLGNTEAFF.

The chain combines TRBV7-9 with TRBJ2-3; 9 bases match TRBD2. The length of the CDR3 is 16 residues. The germline V gene encodes CDR1 SEHNR and CDR2 FQNEAQ (reference sequence). The V gene end was trimmed by 2 bases and the J gene end by 1 base; junction bases not matched to a gene: 4. CDR3 DNA sequence: TGTGCCAGCAGCTTACCCGGCGGGAGGGGCACAGATACGCAGTATTTT. It encodes CASSLPGGRGTDTQYF.

The chain links TRBV7-9 to TRBJ2-2, with D possibly TRBD2 on 5 matching bases. The CDR3 totals 12 residues. Germline-derived CDR1 and CDR2 are SEHNR and FQNEAQ (reference sequence). The V end lost 3 bases, the J end lost 6 bases, and 5 bases lay between the germline ends. The chain's CDR3 is CASSFSAGELFF. As DNA, the CDR3 is TGTGCCAGCAGCTTTAGCGCCGGGGAGCTGTTTTTT.

The J gene is TRBJ1-2, the V gene TRBV2; D is unclear. Trimming stripped 3 bases from V and 4 bases from J, with 9 bases between. The CDR3 totals 13 residues. Germline loops: CDR1 SNHLY, CDR2 FYNNEI. CDR3 coding DNA: TGTGCCAGCAGTGAGGAGCTGCGCTATGGCTACACCTTC. Amino acid sequence: CASSEELRYGYTF.

The chain employs TRBV11-3 and TRBJ2-3; 11 bases fit TRBD2. V was clipped by 3 bases and J by 4 bases; unmatched bases: 3. The CDR3 extends over 15 amino acids. Germline V CDR1 and CDR2: SGHNT, YENEEA. CDR3: CASSLTSGTADTQYF. DNA for the CDR3: TGTGCCAGCAGCTTGACTAGCGGGACTGCAGATACGCAGTATTTT.

This clone has just one count. CDR3 nucleotide sequence: TGTGCCAGCAGTGACATAGTTCTAGCGGGAATCCCCTCTAATGAGCAGTTCTTC. Its protein product is CASSDIVLAGIPSNEQFF. The chain has TRBV2 and TRBJ2-1; 9 bases fit TRBD2. V was clipped by 3 bases and J by 7 bases; unmatched bases: 16. Germline V lookup: CDR1 SNHLY, CDR2 FYNNEI. The CDR3 has 18 amino acids. The full variable domain, its missing parts supplied by reference TRBV2 and TRBJ2-1, is EPEVTQTPSHQVTQMGQEVILRCVPISNHLYFYWYRQILGQKVEFLVSFYNNEISEKSEIFDDQFSVERPDGSNFTLKIRSTKLEDSAMYFCASSDIVLAGIPSNEQFFGPGTRLTVL.

The rearrangement joins TRBV27 to TRBJ2-1; 9 nucleotides match TRBD2. The CDR3 length is 15 residues. Germline lookup yields CDR1 MNHEY and CDR2 SMNVEV (reference sequence). The junction had 13 bases not matched to a gene; V was cut back by 6 bases and J by 10 bases. Here the CDR3 reads CASRRGTSPGWEQFF. The CDR3 DNA sequence: TGTGCCAGCAGGAGGGGGACTAGCCCAGGGTGGGAGCAGTTCTTC.

This chain joins TRBV6-2 or TRBV6-3 and TRBJ2-1; TRBD1 agrees at 7 bases. Germline V lookup: CDR1 MNHEY, CDR2 SVGEGT. V lost 6 bases to trimming and J lost 5 bases; unmatched junction nucleotides: 10. This CDR3 is built from 15 residues. CDR3 DNA sequence: TGTGCCAGCAGCCCCCCGGGACAGCAGAACAATGAGCAGTTCTTC. Protein: CASSPPGQQNNEQFF.

This CDR3 reads CASRTGTGKSEQYF. The DNA for the CDR3 is TGTGCCAGCAGGACCGGGACAGGGAAGAGCGAGCAGTACTTC. This sequence joins TRBV27 and TRBJ2-7; 9 bases map to TRBD1. This CDR3 is 14 amino acids long. The V gene's germline CDR1 is MNHEY and CDR2 SMNVEV (reference sequence). Trimming removed 6 bases from V and 6 bases from J; junction bases left unmatched: 9.

The rearrangement links TRBV7-2 to TRBJ2-7; weak D call: TRBD2 (5 bases). V shed 1 base and J shed 2 bases, with 12 bases lying between them. The CDR3 consists of 15 residues. Germline loops: CDR1 SGHTA, CDR2 FQGNSA. CDR3 loop: CASSLEVRAPYEQYF. The CDR3 bases are TGTGCCAGCAGCTTAGAGGTGCGGGCACCCTACGAGCAGTACTTC.

Details on this clone: An end of the junction differs from the germline gene, which may be a read error. The V and J genes are TRBV16 and TRBJ1-2; no reliable D call. The CDR3 spans 14 residues. Germline assignment: CDR1 KGHSY and CDR2 FQNENV. CDR3 residues: CASHPGDIPYSYTF. CDR3 nucleotides: TGTGCCAGCCACCCCGGTGACATCCCCTATAGCTACACCTTC. Full variable domain (outside the CDR3, taken from reference TRBV16 and TRBJ1-2): GEEVAQTPKHLVRGEGQKAKLYCAPIKGHSYVFWYQQVLKNEFKFLISFQNENVFDETGMPKERFSAKCLPNSPCSLEIQATKLEDSAVYFCASHPGDIPYSYTFGSGTRLTVV.

J is TRBJ2-1 and V is TRBV24-1; D remains unclear. V lost 9 bases and J 7 bases, leaving 9 bases between the germline ends. CDR3 length: 11 residues. Germline CDR1 and CDR2: KGHDR and SFDVKD. CDR3 in DNA: TGTGCCACCCAACAGAATAATGAGCAGTTCTTC. It yields the protein CATQQNNEQFF.

The chain is built from TRBV12-5 and TRBJ2-2; 9 nucleotides agree with TRBD2. CDR3 size: 15 residues. Unmatched junction bases numbered 7, after V lost 7 bases and J lost 4 bases. Germline V CDR1 and CDR2: LGHNT, FRNRAP. The CDR3 spells CASALVLAGTGELFF. DNA of the CDR3: TGTGCTAGTGCCTTGGTACTAGCGGGCACCGGGGAGCTGTTTTTT.

CDR3 DNA sequence: TGTGCCAGCAGACTACAGGGGAACACTGAAGCTTTCTTT. Encoded protein: CASRLQGNTEAFF. The rearrangement links TRBV12-3 or TRBV12-4 to TRBJ1-1, with D perhaps matching TRBD1 (6 bases). This CDR3 has 13 residues. Trimming shortened V by 6 bases and J by 1 base, and 9 bases separated the two germline ends.

V gene TRBV2 combines with J gene TRBJ2-5, with 7 bases matching TRBD1. The ends lost 6 bases at V and 0 bases at J; junction bases unmatched: 4. Germline CDR1 SNHLY, CDR2 FYNNEI. CDR3 length: 14 amino acids. As DNA, the CDR3 is TGTGCCAGCAGCCGGGACAGAGACCAAGAGACCCAGTACTTC. Translated, it gives CASSRDRDQETQYF. Drawing the rest from reference TRBV2 and TRBJ2-5, the complete variable domain is EPEVTQTPSHQVTQMGQEVILRCVPISNHLYFYWYRQILGQKVEFLVSFYNNEISEKSEIFDDQFSVERPDGSNFTLKIRSTKLEDSAMYFCASSRDRDQETQYFGPGTRLLVL.

The J gene is TRBJ1-4, the V gene TRBV5-1; no definite D call. V shed 1 base and J shed 5 bases, with 9 bases lying between them. This CDR3 is built from 14 residues. Germline V lookup: CDR1 SGHRS, CDR2 YFSETQ. CDR3 nucleotide sequence: TGCGCCAGCAGCTTGCCCGGGTTGAATGAAAAACTGTTTTTT. Translated: CASSLPGLNEKLFF. The full variable domain, rest sourced from reference TRBV5-1 and TRBJ1-4, is KAGVTQTPRYLIKTRGQQVTLSCSPISGHRSVSWYQQTPGQGLQFLFEYFSETQRNKGNFPGRFSGRQFSNSRSEMNVSTLELGDSALYLCASSLPGLNEKLFFGSGTQLSVL.